The following is a T cell receptor beta chain sequence with its context. The antigen is undetermined. The data were produced by immunoSEQ multiplex PCR, yet TCRdb's version contains in-frame clones alone and is incomplete. This table has 95,000 to 120,000 clones, 85% to 90% appearing once. Time point described: week 11, during vaccination. The content of each vaccine dose was 300 ug of mutant IDH1 20-mer peptide, and topical imiquimod accompanied it. The data belong to a study of a mutant IDH1 vaccine in newly diagnosed glioma. CDR1 and CDR2 (germline): LGHNT, FRNRAP. CDR3 size: 13 residues. The V gene lost 6 bases and the J gene lost 4 bases, with 10 bases spanning the gap.

The clonotype originates from a woman in her fifties or sixties with glioma. The V gene is TRBV12-5, the J gene TRBJ1-5; TRBD1 is a possible D gene (6 bases). This specimen consisted of PBMCs, obtained from a glioma patient whose treatment included an IDH1 peptide vaccine. CDR3 amino acids: CASGRGGNQPQHF. DNA for the CDR3: TGTGCTAGTGGCCGAGGGGGGAATCAGCCCCAGCATTTT. The whole variable domain, remainder taken from reference TRBV12-5 and TRBJ1-5, is DARVTQTPRHKVTEMGQEVTMRCQPILGHNTVFWYRQTMMQGLELLAYFRNRAPLDDSGMPKDRFSAEMPDATLATLKIQPSEPRDSAVYFCASGRGGNQPQHFGDGTRLSIL.